This T cell receptor beta chain was sequenced in a study of cytomegalovirus exposure and HLA in healthy donors. Study overall: Earlier work reported 100 million or so unique TCR beta sequences from 150 million to 200 million T cells.

V was shortened by 2 bases and J by 2 bases, with 12 bases between the two germline ends. The CDR3 extends over 15 amino acids. Looked up from germline, CDR1 is SGHNT and CDR2 is YENEEA. With regard to this clone: As yet, its antigen is unknown.

Study-level points and caveats: A later analysis linked a missense variant in DCLRE1C to the trimming of TCR beta V and J genes.

Primers: 60 Vbeta forward and 13 Jbeta reverse. The assay was immunoSEQ multiplex PCR, and TCRdb's table has in-frame clones only and misses some. Of some 150,000 clones listed, about four fifths are singletons. The sample comprised PBMCs. This TCR was sampled from a woman under 30 in good health and CMV-seronegative. The chain links TRBV11-3 to TRBJ1-1; no clear D. The CDR3 is CASSLKRRKNTEAFF. The CDR3 nucleotides read TGTGCCAGCAGCTTAAAGCGTAGAAAAAACACTGAAGCTTTCTTT. Variable domain in full (rest from reference TRBV11-3 and TRBJ1-1): EAGVVQSPRYKIIEKKQPVAFWCNPISGHNTLYWYLQNLGQGPELLIRYENEEAVDDSQLPKDRFSAERLKGVDSTLKIQPAELGDSAVYLCASSLKRRKNTEAFFGQGTRLTVV.